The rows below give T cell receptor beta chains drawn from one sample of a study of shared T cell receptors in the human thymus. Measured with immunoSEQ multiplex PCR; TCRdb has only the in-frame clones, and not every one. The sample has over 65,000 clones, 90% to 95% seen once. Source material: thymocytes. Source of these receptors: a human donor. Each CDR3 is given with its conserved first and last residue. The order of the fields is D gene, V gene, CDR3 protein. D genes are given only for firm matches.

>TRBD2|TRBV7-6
CASSCGLADYEQYF
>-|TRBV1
CTSSPGLASGETQYF
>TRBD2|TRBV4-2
CASSQDRATSGGVKAQYF
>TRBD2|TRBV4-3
CASSQGKAASGGPSSYNEQFF
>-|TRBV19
CASSIHWPGILYGYTF
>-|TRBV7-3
CASSLNFPGYTF
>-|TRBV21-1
CASSPWVVKCEQYF
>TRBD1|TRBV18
CASSPHRDRVSYEQYF
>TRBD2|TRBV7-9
CASSSLTLAGGTDTQYF
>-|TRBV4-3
CASSQGYSGQGGETQYF
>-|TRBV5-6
CASSLAVCERYNEQFF
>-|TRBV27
CASSLRPGQETQYF
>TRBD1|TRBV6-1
CASSEVTPGQGEEQYF
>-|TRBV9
CASNRGQADTQYF
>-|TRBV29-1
CSVAGGTRKPSSSGNTIYF
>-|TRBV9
CASSACDSMNTEAFF
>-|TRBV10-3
CAISETLGGGDSNQPQHF
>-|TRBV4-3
CASSQEIVLRNYGYTF
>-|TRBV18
CASSPRNRPGYSNQPQHF
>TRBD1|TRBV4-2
CASSQEGQSQPQHF
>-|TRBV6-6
CASRSSYNSPLHF
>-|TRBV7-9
CASSLATRHNTEAFF
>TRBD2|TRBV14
CASSQRGGYNEQFF
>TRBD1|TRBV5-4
CASSSRDRVRSYGYTF
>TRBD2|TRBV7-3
CASSLGLAGMYNEQFF
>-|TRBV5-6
CASSQLGGKTYYGYTF
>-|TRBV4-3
CASSQLSGSTEAFF
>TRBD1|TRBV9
CASSVGTGSGYTF
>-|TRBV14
CASSLQGSHYEQYF
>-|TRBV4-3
CASSWAGTEQFF
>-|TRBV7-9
CASSLIQGLNYGYTF
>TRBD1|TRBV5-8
CASDAGTGGTEAFF
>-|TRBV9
CASSANSRAFKNTIYF
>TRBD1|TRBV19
CASSFAGQGTYEQYF
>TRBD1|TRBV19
CASSIGRLDRDSLGETQYF
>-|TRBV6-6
CASTPAGKETQYF
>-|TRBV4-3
CASSQDRRTGAEAFF
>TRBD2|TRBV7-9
CASSLVRRTSGDAGELFF
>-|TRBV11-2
CASSLAPYEQYF
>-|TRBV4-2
CASSQVEGRRADTQYF
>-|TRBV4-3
CASSQGTGTQETQYF
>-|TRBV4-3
CASSQDWPSNRDNSTDTQYF
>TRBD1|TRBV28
CASSLYPGGSDEKLFF